Listed here are 10 T cell receptor beta chains from one sample, sequenced in a study of blood T cell repertoires in COVID-19. The data were produced by immunoSEQ multiplex PCR, yet TCRdb's version contains in-frame clones alone and is incomplete. Altogether some 64,000 clones are present, 79% being singletons, with the ten largest covering roughly 6.3%. Sequencing was done on a sample of peripheral blood. The receptors derive from a woman in her sixties with acute or convalescent COVID-19.

The chain carries TRBV11-2 and TRBJ2-7; D ambiguous. Germline assignment: CDR1 SGHAT and CDR2 FQNNGV. The CDR3 runs 13 residues. V was pared by 3 bases and J by 3 bases, with 9 bases between. CDR3 DNA sequence: TGTGCCAGCAGCTTGGCCGCAGACTACGAGCAGTACTTC. It translates to CASSLAADYEQYF.

The rearrangement links TRBV2 to TRBJ2-7; D not resolved. The CDR3 has 12 residues. V shed 6 bases and J shed 2 bases, with 8 bases lying between them. Per the germline V gene, CDR1 is SNHLY and CDR2 is FYNNEI. The CDR3, as DNA: TGTGCCAGCAGGTCAGGCGCCTACGAGCAGTACTTC. This gives the protein CASRSGAYEQYF. Complete variable domain (other parts from reference TRBV2 and TRBJ2-7): EPEVTQTPSHQVTQMGQEVILRCVPISNHLYFYWYRQILGQKVEFLVSFYNNEISEKSEIFDDQFSVERPDGSNFTLKIRSTKLEDSAMYFCASRSGAYEQYFGPGTRLTVT.

This sequence joins TRBV5-4 and TRBJ1-2, with D possibly being TRBD1 (5 bases). In germline, CDR1 is SGHNT, CDR2 YYREEE (reference sequence). V was clipped by 5 bases and J by 4 bases, with 12 bases between them. The length of the CDR3 is 13 residues. Here the CDR3 reads CASSFPRGYGYTF. CDR3 nucleotides: TGTGCCAGCAGTTTTCCAAGGGGCTATGGCTACACCTTC.

The chain recombines TRBV28 with TRBJ1-1; 9 nucleotides agree with TRBD1. CDR1 MDHEN and CDR2 SYDVKM come from the germline V gene. The J segment lost 6 bases and the V segment lost 4 bases, leaving 3 bases of the junction unmatched. CDR3 length: 13 amino acids. The CDR3 coding sequence is TGTGCCAGCAGTTCCGGGACAGGGTCTGAAGCTTTCTTT. Translating gives CASSSGTGSEAFF.

The V gene is TRBV11-1, the J gene TRBJ2-5; D is unclear. Per the germline V gene, CDR1 is SGHAT and CDR2 is FQDESV (reference sequence). V was clipped by 4 bases and J by 4 bases, with 10 bases between them. This CDR3 region has 13 residues. CDR3 protein: CASSSQMRETQYF. The CDR3 DNA is TGTGCCAGCAGCTCCCAAATGCGAGAGACCCAGTACTTC.

This clone is termed medium-sized. The gene calls are TRBV29-1 and TRBJ2-5; 13 nucleotides match TRBD2. Germline V gene lookup returns CDR1 SQVTM and CDR2 ANQGSEA. V was clipped by 7 bases and J by 5 bases; unmatched bases: 4. The CDR3 contains 13 residues. As DNA, the CDR3 is TGCAGCGCCATGACTAGCGGGGGGGAGACCCAGTACTTC. Translated: CSAMTSGGETQYF.

V and J are TRBV2 and TRBJ1-6, with a possible D match to TRBD1 (6 bases). The CDR3 covers 15 residues. Germline V gene lookup returns CDR1 SNHLY and CDR2 FYNNEI. V lost 8 bases and J 8 bases, leaving 19 bases between the germline ends. This CDR3 reads CASSKQDSRDSPLHF. CDR3 sequence (DNA): TGTGCCAGCTCAAAGCAGGACAGCCGGGATTCACCCCTCCACTTT. Together with reference TRBV2 and TRBJ1-6, the CDR3 gives the full variable domain: EPEVTQTPSHQVTQMGQEVILRCVPISNHLYFYWYRQILGQKVEFLVSFYNNEISEKSEIFDDQFSVERPDGSNFTLKIRSTKLEDSAMYFCASSKQDSRDSPLHFGNGTRLTVT.

A few counts support this clone. The V call is TRBV9, the J call TRBJ1-6, with a possible D match to TRBD1 (6 bases). CDR3 length equals 15 residues. The V gene lost 0 bases and the J gene lost 8 bases, with 12 bases spanning the gap. Per germline, CDR1 SGDLS and CDR2 YYNGEE. CDR3 in DNA: TGTGCCAGCAGCGTAGGGGCAGGGGTGGATTCACCCCTCCACTTT. It is translated as CASSVGAGVDSPLHF.

CDR3 sequence (DNA): TGTGCCAGCAGTTCGCCTCTAGCGGGGGGGCTTCAGGCTGGGGCCAACGTCCTGACTTTC. Translated, it gives CASSSPLAGGLQAGANVLTF. This chain joins TRBV28 and TRBJ2-6, with 12 positions matching TRBD2. After removal of 4 bases from V and 2 bases from J, the junction contained 12 bases not matched to a gene. CDR1 is MDHEN, CDR2 SYDVKM, per germline. The CDR3 is made up of 20 amino acids.

This chain connects TRBV5-6 to TRBJ1-2; tentatively, D is TRBD1 (6 bases). Trimming removed 0 bases at V and 10 bases at J, with 10 bases between. Germline assignment: CDR1 SGHDT and CDR2 YYEEEE. There are 12 residues in the CDR3. CDR3: CASSLASGAYTF. The CDR3 coding sequence is TGTGCCAGCAGCTTGGCCTCAGGGGCCTACACCTTC.